This entry lists 23 T cell receptor beta chains sequenced from one sample in a study of T cell responses to AZD1222 COVID-19 vaccine. Here immunoSEQ multiplex PCR was the method, and the copy in TCRdb shows in-frame clones only, minus some. The data show roughly 150,000 clones, around four fifths seen once. The sample in question was peripheral blood, obtained on day 0 of AZD1222 vaccination. These receptors were obtained from an adult in good health.

The V call is TRBV28, the J call TRBJ1-3, with no clear D. The germline V gene encodes CDR1 MDHEN and CDR2 SYDVKM. The CDR3 loop spans 13 amino acids. V dropped 5 bases and J dropped 3 bases, with 8 bases sitting between them. The CDR3 DNA follows: TGTGCCAGCAGTCCCGATCTTGGAAACACCATATATTTT. Its translation is CASSPDLGNTIYF. The whole variable domain, filled in from reference TRBV28 and TRBJ1-3, reads DVKVTQSSRYLVKRTGEKVFLECVQDMDHENMFWYRQDPGLGLRLIYFSYDVKMKEKGDIPEGYSVSREKKERFSLILESASTNQTSMYLCASSPDLGNTIYFGEGSWLTVV.

The chain uses TRBV2 and TRBJ2-2; D tentatively fits TRBD1 or TRBD2 (7 bases each). The CDR3 has 17 amino acids. Trimming took 11 bases from V and 3 from J, leaving 25 bases between them. Germline V gene lookup returns CDR1 SNHLY and CDR2 FYNNEI. CDR3 in amino acids: CASGAGQPNSYTGELFF. In DNA, the CDR3 is TGTGCCTCTGGAGCGGGACAGCCTAACTCGTACACCGGGGAGCTGTTTTTT. Drawing the rest from reference TRBV2 and TRBJ2-2, the complete variable domain is EPEVTQTPSHQVTQMGQEVILRCVPISNHLYFYWYRQILGQKVEFLVSFYNNEISEKSEIFDDQFSVERPDGSNFTLKIRSTKLEDSAMYFCASGAGQPNSYTGELFFGEGSRLTVL.

The chain joins TRBV7-9 to TRBJ1-1; D is uncertain. This CDR3 comprises 13 residues. The V gene lost 3 bases and the J gene lost 8 bases, with 13 bases spanning the gap. Germline V lookup: CDR1 SEHNR, CDR2 FQNEAQ (reference sequence). The CDR3 bases are TGTGCCAGCAGCTTGCTTCCTGGAGCCGAAGCTTTCTTT. Translated, it gives CASSLLPGAEAFF. Based on the CDR3 plus reference TRBV7-9 and TRBJ1-1, the full variable domain is DTGVSQNPRHKITKRGQNVTFRCDPISEHNRLYWYRQTLGQGPEFLTYFQNEAQLEKSRLLSDRFSAERPKGSFSTLEIQRTEQGDSAMYLCASSLLPGAEAFFGQGTRLTVV.

The CDR3 spells CASSLLTPRGEAFF. Here the CDR3 DNA reads TGTGCCAGCAGTTTATTAACACCAAGGGGTGAAGCTTTCTTT. The chain recombines TRBV28 with TRBJ1-1; D might be TRBD1 (5 bases). CDR1 MDHEN and CDR2 SYDVKM come from the germline V gene. The CDR3 consists of 14 residues. The ends were cut back, 1 base at V and 7 bases at J, with 13 bases in the middle.

V and J are TRBV5-1 and TRBJ2-7; a weak D match, TRBD1 (5 bases). Trimming shortened V by 4 bases and J by 3 bases, and 8 bases separated the two germline ends. Germline lookup yields CDR1 SGHRS and CDR2 YFSETQ. The CDR3 runs to 12 residues. CDR3 in DNA: TGCGCCAGCAGCCAAGACAGCTACGAGCAGTACTTC. Its protein product is CASSQDSYEQYF. The full variable domain, its missing parts supplied by reference TRBV5-1 and TRBJ2-7, is KAGVTQTPRYLIKTRGQQVTLSCSPISGHRSVSWYQQTPGQGLQFLFEYFSETQRNKGNFPGRFSGRQFSNSRSEMNVSTLELGDSALYLCASSQDSYEQYFGPGTRLTVT.

The chain is built from TRBV6-5 and TRBJ1-3; no firm D call. The CDR3 runs to 13 residues. Deletions cut 8 bases from V and 3 bases from J, with 11 bases between. CDR1 is MNHEY and CDR2 is SVGAGI in the germline V gene. The CDR3 region has the DNA TGTGCCAGCTGGCGGCTAGATGGAAACACCATATATTTT. This gives the protein CASWRLDGNTIYF.

The chain joins TRBV7-8 to TRBJ1-5; D is uncertain. Trimming pared 0 bases from V and 6 bases from J, leaving 3 bases between. Germline CDR1 and CDR2: SGHVS and FQNEAQ. The CDR3 spans 12 residues. The CDR3 reads CASSLAGQPQHF. The CDR3 nucleotides read TGTGCCAGCAGCTTAGCAGGTCAGCCCCAGCATTTT.

V gene TRBV21-1 combines with J gene TRBJ1-5; the tabulated D call, TRBD1, remains unverified against the DNA. TRBV21-1 is a pseudogene locus. The CDR3 sequence is 18 residues long. CDR3: CASSKGNLKGDSNQPQHF. The CDR3 region has the DNA TGTGCCAGCAGCAAGGGCAACCTAAAAGGCGATAGCAATCAGCCCCAGCATTTT.

The chain employs TRBV2 and TRBJ1-4; D is perhaps TRBD1 (5 bases). V lost 5 bases, J lost 8 bases, and 12 bases lay in between. Germline V lookup: CDR1 SNHLY, CDR2 FYNNEI. The CDR3 covers 13 residues. The CDR3 region is CASSRDFGEKLFF. CDR3 nucleotides: TGTGCCAGCAGTAGGGACTTTGGGGAAAAACTGTTTTTT.

A note on this clone: Additional DNA sequences in this sample encode the identical CDR3. This chain joins TRBV11-2 and TRBJ1-5; D unclear. The CDR3 length is 13 residues. Per the germline V gene, CDR1 is SGHAT and CDR2 is FQNNGV. Deletions cut 1 base from V and 3 bases from J, with 4 bases between. CDR3 in amino acids: CASSLGYNQPQHF. The CDR3 DNA sequence: TGTGCCAGCAGCTTAGGGTACAATCAGCCCCAGCATTTT. Full variable domain (outside the CDR3, taken from reference TRBV11-2 and TRBJ1-5): EAGVAQSPRYKIIEKRQSVAFWCNPISGHATLYWYQQILGQGPKLLIQFQNNGVVDDSQLPKDRFSAERLKGVDSTLKIQPAKLEDSAVYLCASSLGYNQPQHFGDGTRLSIL.

This clone was observed a few times. This chain links TRBV6-5 with TRBJ1-3; D gene unclear. The V end lost 8 bases, the J end lost 3 bases, and 5 bases lay between the germline ends. CDR1 and CDR2 from the germline V gene are MNHEY and SVGAGI. The CDR3 runs to 11 residues. The CDR3 loop reads CASGGGNTIYF. CDR3 nucleotides: TGTGCCAGCGGAGGTGGAAACACCATATATTTT.

Written as DNA, the CDR3 is TGTGCCAGCTCACGTGGATATAGCAATCAGCCCCAGCATTTT. Translated, it gives CASSRGYSNQPQHF. V usage is TRBV18 and J usage is TRBJ1-5; no clear D gene. Per the germline V gene, CDR1 is KGHSH and CDR2 is LQKENI. Trimming removed 4 bases at V and 0 bases at J, with 7 bases between. This CDR3 spans 14 amino acids.

The chain has TRBV19 and TRBJ1-2, with 10 bases aligning to TRBD1. Germline values: CDR1 LNHDA, CDR2 SQIVND (reference sequence). The J segment lost 5 bases and the V segment lost 6 bases, leaving 9 bases of the junction unmatched. The CDR3 has 15 amino acids. CDR3 region: CASREAGQGPYGYTF. The CDR3 nucleotides are TGTGCCAGTAGAGAAGCGGGACAGGGGCCATATGGCTACACCTTC.

Comment on this clone: Germline and junction disagree at one end, which may indicate a read error. The chain recombines TRBV7-7 with TRBJ2-2, with 9 bases aligning to TRBD1. This CDR3 spans 13 amino acids. Germline V gene sequence: CDR1 SSHAT, CDR2 FNYEAQ (reference sequence). The CDR3 spells CALGTGNPGELFF. The CDR3, as DNA: TGTGCCCTTGGGACAGGGAACCCCGGGGAGCTGTTTTTT. The variable domain in full, with the rest retrieved from reference TRBV7-7 and TRBJ2-2, is GAGVSQSPRYKVTKRGQDVTLRCDPISSHATLYWYQQALGQGPEFLTYFNYEAQPDKSGLPSDRFSAERPEGSISTLTIQRTEQRDSAMYRCALGTGNPGELFFGEGSRLTVL.

The chain combines TRBV25-1 with TRBJ1-3; D call uncertain. Germline V lookup: CDR1 MGHDK, CDR2 SYGVNS. The CDR3 loop spans 15 amino acids. V was pared by 2 bases and J by 0 bases, with 8 bases between. DNA of the CDR3: TGTGCCAGCAGTGAACAACAGAGCTCTGGAAACACCATATATTTT. Encoded protein: CASSEQQSSGNTIYF.

V is TRBV7-9 and J is TRBJ1-2; no clear D gene. Germline lookup yields CDR1 SEHNR and CDR2 FQNEAQ (reference sequence). Trimming stripped 2 bases from V and 5 bases from J, with 12 bases between. CDR3 length: 14 amino acids. This CDR3 reads CASSLSGIKYGYTF. The CDR3 DNA is TGTGCCAGCAGCTTATCAGGAATCAAGTATGGCTACACCTTC.

In nucleotides, the CDR3 is TGTGCCAGCAGCGTAGGGGCAGGGCGGGAGACCCAGTACTTC. Residues: CASSVGAGRETQYF. The chain employs TRBV9 and TRBJ2-5; the D gene is possibly TRBD1 (5 bases). Trimming cost V 0 bases and J 5 bases, with 11 bases left between them. The CDR3 is 14 residues long. The V gene's germline CDR1 is SGDLS and CDR2 YYNGEE.

Remarks on this clone: One end of the junction fails to match germline, which may point to a read error. This sequence joins TRBV4-2 and TRBJ1-4; TRBD1 agrees at 8 bases. Germline V gene lookup returns CDR1 LGHNA and CDR2 YNFKEQ. This CDR3 is 13 amino acids long. The CDR3 region has the DNA TGTGCCAGCAGCCCCGGACAGGGTTCGGGCCCTCAATTT. Protein sequence: CASSPGQGSGPQF.

This rearrangement joins TRBV28 to TRBJ2-7; 7 bases map to TRBD2. The V and J ends lost 6 bases and 4 bases, in that order; junction bases with no gene match: 6. This CDR3 spans 13 amino acids. CDR1 and CDR2 from the germline V gene are MDHEN and SYDVKM. CDR3 sequence reads: CASSYHGRYEQYF. CDR3 DNA sequence: TGTGCCAGCAGCTACCACGGGAGGTACGAGCAGTACTTC.

This CDR3 reads CASSRSRETQYF. DNA of the CDR3: TGTGCCAGCTCCAGGTCGCGGGAGACCCAGTACTTC. This sequence joins TRBV19 and TRBJ2-5; the D is unclear. Germline lookup yields CDR1 LNHDA and CDR2 SQIVND (reference sequence). The CDR3 is made up of 12 amino acids. With 9 bases removed from V and 5 bases from J, the gap between germline ends came to 13 bases.

V usage is TRBV27 and J usage is TRBJ1-1; D is ambiguous. CDR1 is MNHEY and CDR2 is SMNVEV in the germline V gene (reference sequence). The CDR3 is made up of 14 amino acids. The V and J ends lost 5 bases and 6 bases respectively, with 16 bases between them. Written as DNA, the CDR3 is TGTGCCAGCAGTATCGCAGGACGGCTATCTGAAGCTTTCTTT. This translates into CASSIAGRLSEAFF.

The chain combines TRBV30 with TRBJ1-3, with TRBD1 identical over 7 bases. The V segment lost 0 bases and the J segment 2 bases; nucleotides outside the gene matches: 7. This CDR3 spans 16 amino acids. Per the germline V gene, CDR1 is GTSNPN and CDR2 is SVGIG (reference sequence). CDR3 sequence reads: CAWSVGQGVAGNTIYF. The CDR3 region has the DNA TGTGCCTGGAGTGTCGGGCAGGGGGTAGCTGGAAACACCATATATTTT.

CDR3 in DNA: TGTGCCAGCAGTTTAAACAGTCTTCAGCCCCAGCATTTT. Protein: CASSLNSLQPQHF. This rearrangement joins TRBV28 to TRBJ1-5; D uncertain. Trimming took off 2 bases at V and 6 bases at J, with 8 bases between the two ends. From germline, CDR1 is MDHEN and CDR2 SYDVKM. CDR3 size: 13 residues.